This T cell receptor beta chain was identified during a study of blood T cell repertoires in COVID-19. This clone was counted once. The Seattle site enrolled patients during active infection and followed them longitudinally. Per the study methods: Counts of nucleated cells, estimated from reference gene primer amplification, were obtained. Repertoires were generated with immunoSEQ multiplex PCR, while TCRdb's copy carries only in-frame clones and drops some. Clone size and V and J calls were adopted from that table, with D and trimming inferred from the DNA. The data show about 250,000 clones, about 91% seen once. Material for sequencing was peripheral blood. The source is a woman aged 25-40 years with COVID-19, enrolled during active disease.

CDR3 DNA sequence: TGTGCCAGCAGCTTCGTGGGCACAAAAGGGCAGTACGTC. Its protein product is CASSFVGTKGQYV. The chain joins TRBV5-5 to TRBJ2-7; D gene ambiguous. Trimming cost V 2 bases and J 9 bases, with 15 bases left between them. The germline V gene encodes CDR1 SGHKS and CDR2 YYEKEE (reference sequence). The CDR3 runs 13 residues.